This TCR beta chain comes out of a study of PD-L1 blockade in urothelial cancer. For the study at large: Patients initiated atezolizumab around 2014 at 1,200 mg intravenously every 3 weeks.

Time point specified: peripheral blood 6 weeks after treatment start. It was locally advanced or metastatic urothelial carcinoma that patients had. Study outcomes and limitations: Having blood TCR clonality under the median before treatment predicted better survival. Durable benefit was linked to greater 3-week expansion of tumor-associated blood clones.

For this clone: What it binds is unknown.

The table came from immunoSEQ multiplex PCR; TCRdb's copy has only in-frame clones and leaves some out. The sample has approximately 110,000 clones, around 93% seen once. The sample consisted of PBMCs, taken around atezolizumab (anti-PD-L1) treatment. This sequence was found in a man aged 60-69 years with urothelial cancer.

CDR3 nucleotides: TGTGCCAGCAGTGCACAGGGTGAACAAGAGACCCAGTACTTC. Residues: CASSAQGEQETQYF. This chain joins TRBV6-1 and TRBJ2-5; D is possibly TRBD1 (6 bases). Deletions cut 4 bases from V and 2 bases from J, with 11 bases between. The length of the CDR3 is 14 residues. Germline V gene lookup returns CDR1 MNHNS and CDR2 SASEGT.